Listed below are T cell receptor beta chains from one sample, sequenced in a study of blood T cell repertoires in COVID-19. Data came from immunoSEQ multiplex PCR; TCRdb stores just in-frame clones and leaves some out. This table holds 200,000 to 300,000 clones, 81% found once. Sequences were obtained from peripheral blood. These receptors originate from a woman aged 80 or older with COVID-19, enrolled during active disease. The CDR3 runs from the conserved cysteine through the conserved F or W. A D gene is named only where the DNA matches it firmly. Clone size, where shown, is once, few, many, or a class for clones that have expanded.

J gene: TRBJ1-4
clone size: NA
D gene: NA
V gene: TRBV20-1
CDR3 DNA: TGCAGTGCTAGAGATAAAGAAAAACTGTTTTTT
CDR3 protein: CSARDKEKLFF

J gene: TRBJ1-2
clone size: NA
D gene: NA
V gene: TRBV13
CDR3 DNA: TGTGCCAGCAGCCAACTGGGGGGGCAAGTTGGCTACACCTTC
CDR3 protein: CASSQLGGQVGYTF

J gene: TRBJ2-7
clone size: NA
D gene: TRBD2
V gene: TRBV3-1/TRBV3-2
CDR3 DNA: TGTGCCACCGGCGGACTAGCGGGAGGGAGCGAGCAGTACTTC
CDR3 protein: CATGGLAGGSEQYF

J gene: TRBJ2-1
clone size: NA
D gene: NA
V gene: TRBV5-1
CDR3 DNA: TGCGCCAGCAGCCCCCTGACTAGCTCCTACAATGAGCAGTTCTTC
CDR3 protein: CASSPLTSSYNEQFF

J gene: TRBJ1-4
clone size: NA
D gene: NA
V gene: TRBV28
CDR3 DNA: TGTGCCAGCAGTTTATTGACCGGGAACTCTGAAAAACTGTTTTTT
CDR3 protein: CASSLLTGNSEKLFF

J gene: TRBJ1-6
clone size: NA
D gene: TRBD1
V gene: TRBV11-2
CDR3 DNA: TGTGCCAGCAGCTTCACAGGGGGCAGTAATTCACCCCTCCACTTT
CDR3 protein: CASSFTGGSNSPLHF

J gene: TRBJ2-1
clone size: NA
D gene: NA
V gene: TRBV9
CDR3 DNA: TGTGCCAGCAGCTCCTCTCGCGGATATAATGAGCAGTTCTTC
CDR3 protein: CASSSSRGYNEQFF

J gene: TRBJ2-1
clone size: NA
D gene: TRBD1
V gene: TRBV11-3
CDR3 DNA: TGTGCCAGCAGCTTTGACAGGGGGGATGAGCAGTTCTTC
CDR3 protein: CASSFDRGDEQFF

J gene: TRBJ2-5
clone size: NA
D gene: NA
V gene: TRBV7-3
CDR3 DNA: TGTGCCAGCAGCTTATCCCCAGGGGTCGAGACCCAGTACTTC
CDR3 protein: CASSLSPGVETQYF

J gene: TRBJ1-1
clone size: NA
D gene: NA
V gene: TRBV30
CDR3 DNA: TGTGCCTGTCCCGGGAGGAACACTGAAGCTTTCTTT
CDR3 protein: CACPGRNTEAFF

J gene: TRBJ1-6
clone size: NA
D gene: TRBD1
V gene: TRBV7-2
CDR3 DNA: TGTGCCAGCAGCTTAGGCGGGACAGCTAATTCACCCCTCCACTTT
CDR3 protein: CASSLGGTANSPLHF

J gene: TRBJ1-2
clone size: NA
D gene: TRBD1
V gene: TRBV19
CDR3 DNA: TGTGCCAGTAGCACGGACAGGGCTAACTATGGCTACACCTTC
CDR3 protein: CASSTDRANYGYTF

J gene: TRBJ2-5
clone size: NA
D gene: NA
V gene: TRBV6-1
CDR3 DNA: TGTGCCAGCAGTGAAGACGCAGTCAGGGGCGCAGAGACCCAGTACTTC
CDR3 protein: CASSEDAVRGAETQYF

J gene: TRBJ1-5
clone size: NA
D gene: TRBD1
V gene: TRBV4-2
CDR3 DNA: TGTGCCAGCAGCCAAGATTACGCCAGGGGGCCCGAGAGAAGTCGTCAGCCCCAGCATTTT
CDR3 protein: CASSQDYARGPERSRQPQHF

J gene: TRBJ1-1
clone size: once
D gene: TRBD1
V gene: TRBV3-1/TRBV3-2
CDR3 DNA: TGTGCCAGCAGCCAAGCGATAGGACAGGAAATTGAAGCTTTCTTT
CDR3 protein: CASSQAIGQEIEAFF

J gene: TRBJ1-1
clone size: NA
D gene: NA
V gene: TRBV7-2
CDR3 DNA: TGTGCCAGCAGCTCAATACAGGGATACACTGAAGCTTTCTTT
CDR3 protein: CASSSIQGYTEAFF

J gene: TRBJ1-1
clone size: NA
D gene: NA
V gene: TRBV9
CDR3 DNA: TGTGCCAGCAGCGTAGCTACGGGTTGGGGGGGATCGAACACTGAAGCTTTCTTT
CDR3 protein: CASSVATGWGGSNTEAFF

J gene: TRBJ1-1
clone size: NA
D gene: NA
V gene: TRBV6-4
CDR3 DNA: TGTGCCAGCAGGCGGGATCAGGGAAGCACTGAAGCTTTCTTT
CDR3 protein: CASRRDQGSTEAFF

J gene: TRBJ1-4
clone size: few
D gene: NA
V gene: TRBV30
CDR3 DNA: TGTGCCTGGAACCTCCAGGGTAATGAAAAACTGTTTTTT
CDR3 protein: CAWNLQGNEKLFF

J gene: TRBJ2-7
clone size: few
D gene: TRBD1
V gene: TRBV6-5
CDR3 DNA: TGTGCCAGCAGTTATGGAACAGGGGCCTACGAGCAGTACTTC
CDR3 protein: CASSYGTGAYEQYF

J gene: TRBJ1-3
clone size: NA
D gene: NA
V gene: TRBV28
CDR3 DNA: TGTGCCAGCAGTTTGAGTCTCATCTCTGGAAACACCATATATTTT
CDR3 protein: CASSLSLISGNTIYF

J gene: TRBJ2-1
clone size: NA
D gene: NA
V gene: TRBV9
CDR3 DNA: TGTGCCAGCAGAGGAGGGGAACATTACAATGAGCAGTTCTTC
CDR3 protein: CASRGGEHYNEQFF

J gene: TRBJ1-2
clone size: NA
D gene: NA
V gene: TRBV6-1
CDR3 DNA: TGTGCCAGCAGTGAAGCGCCCGGGGGGGGAAAATATGGCTACACCTTC
CDR3 protein: CASSEAPGGGKYGYTF

J gene: TRBJ2-5
clone size: NA
D gene: NA
V gene: TRBV5-6
CDR3 DNA: TGTGCCAGCAGCTTGATGGGAGAGCAGACCCAGTACTTC
CDR3 protein: CASSLMGEQTQYF

J gene: TRBJ2-2
clone size: once
D gene: NA
V gene: TRBV5-1
CDR3 DNA: TGCGCCAGCAGCTCGAACGGAGACTTTAGGGAGCTGTTTTTT
CDR3 protein: CASSSNGDFRELFF

J gene: TRBJ2-4
clone size: NA
D gene: TRBD1
V gene: TRBV7-9
CDR3 DNA: TGTGCCAGCAGCTCGGGACAGGGTAGAAACATTCAGTACTTC
CDR3 protein: CASSSGQGRNIQYF